These 14 T cell receptor beta chains originate from one sample sequenced in a study of CD8 T cells in ankylosing spondylitis (dated by TCRdb to about 2017). What the work shows at the level of the full study, not this receptor alone: Blood from ankylosing spondylitis patients appeared to be characterized by a TCR beta motif composed of under 10 highly homologous amino acid variants.

The library was prepared using 5' RACE. Sequenced using an Illumina HiSeq 2500. TCRdb reprocessing: public reads trimmed at Q25 with fastp, clones called with MiXCR, in-frame beta chains kept. When rows share a CDR3 protein, they turn into one entry using the most common DNA and genes. Counted in this sample were fewer than 500,000 distinct CDR3 sequences; roughly 27% of them appeared once. 0.89% of the sample is held by the ten biggest clonotypes. For these receptors, no antigen is known. The specimen was blood, either unsorted or a sorted T cell fraction (not recorded which). The source is a male donor with ankylosing spondylitis.

The rearrangement links TRBV20-1 to TRBJ2-2; D not resolved. With 7 bases removed from V and 2 bases from J, the gap between germline ends came to 11 bases. Germline-derived CDR1 and CDR2 are DFQATT and SNEGSKA (reference sequence). There are 13 residues in the CDR3. CDR3 in amino acids: CSVHYQNTGELFF. CDR3 bases: TGCAGTGTTCACTACCAAAACACCGGGGAGCTGTTTTTT.

This clonotype has more than one count but fewer than ten. The J gene is TRBJ1-1, the V gene TRBV12-3 or TRBV12-4, with TRBD1 matching over 7 bases. CDR3 length equals 14 residues. V lost 4 bases, J lost 7 bases, and 9 bases stayed unmatched. CDR3 DNA sequence: TGTGCCAGCAGTTCAACAGGGGAAGTGGGTGAAGCTTTCTTT. It is translated as CASSSTGEVGEAFF.

This clonotype was observed a handful of times. The CDR3 carries no conserved terminal phenylalanine or tryptophan, so it likely arises from a read error. The DNA is left out, because the CDR3 cannot be placed on it with certainty; the CDR3 is given as TCRdb lists it. The CDR3 protein is CASNGRESLTSP. The V call is TRBV6-1, the J call TRBJ1-1. The CDR3 region is 12 residues in length, termini included. Germline lookup yields CDR1 MNHNS and CDR2 SASEGT.

The V and J genes are TRBV24-1 and TRBJ2-1, with unresolved D. V gave up 8 bases and J gave up 9 bases, with 4 bases separating them. CDR3 length equals 9 residues. Germline loops: CDR1 KGHDR, CDR2 SFDVKD. The CDR3 protein is CATIAEQFF. The CDR3 DNA reads as TGTGCCACCATTGCTGAGCAGTTCTTC.

The V and J genes are TRBV5-1 and TRBJ1-6; 9 nucleotides agree with TRBD1. The V and J ends lost 7 bases and 7 bases, in that order; junction bases with no gene match: 9. Germline V gives CDR1 SGHRS, CDR2 YFSETQ. This CDR3 region has 15 residues. Here the CDR3 reads CASRPAGTGNSPLHF. The CDR3 coding sequence is TGCGCCAGCCGCCCAGCCGGGACAGGGAATTCACCCCTCCACTTT.

This clonotype was seen more than once but under ten times. The J gene is TRBJ1-2, the V gene TRBV18; no reliable D call. The CDR3 totals 13 residues. Germline-derived CDR1 and CDR2 are KGHSH and LQKENI. V lost 2 bases and J lost 5, with 9 bases in between. The CDR3 nucleotides are TGTGCCAGCTCACCAGAGAACGAGTATGGCTACACCTTC. Amino acids: CASSPENEYGYTF.

A remark on this clonotype: A much more abundant neighbour one base away suggests this may be a read error. The genes are TRBV12-3 or TRBV12-4 and TRBJ2-3; D is perhaps TRBD2 (5 bases). CDR3 length equals 16 residues. The germline V and J ends were trimmed by 5 bases and 0 bases, with 15 bases remaining between them. The CDR3 loop reads CASSPFRESSTDTQYF. Written as DNA, the CDR3 is TGTGCCAGCAGTCCGTTCCGGGAATCTAGCACAGATACGCAGTATTTT.

The V and J genes are TRBV24-1 and TRBJ2-1, with D perhaps TRBD1 (6 bases). CDR3 length: 16 residues. CDR1 KGHDR and CDR2 SFDVKD come from the germline V gene. Trimming removed 5 bases from V and 4 bases from J, with 17 bases in between. CDR3 region: CATSVQGRAPYNEQFF. CDR3 bases: TGTGCCACCAGTGTCCAGGGGCGGGCGCCGTACAATGAGCAGTTCTTC.

The chain carries TRBV12-3 or TRBV12-4 and TRBJ1-1; D is ambiguous. The V gene lost 5 bases and the J gene lost 6 bases, with 7 bases spanning the gap. The CDR3 is made up of 11 amino acids. Here the CDR3 DNA reads TGTGCCAGCAGTCCCCGCGCTGAAGCTTTCTTT. It is translated as CASSPRAEAFF.

This clonotype came up many times. The chain uses TRBV7-9 and TRBJ2-7; TRBD2 matches at 9 bases. The CDR3 covers 16 residues. Germline V gives CDR1 SEHNR, CDR2 FQNEAQ (reference sequence). Losses at the gene ends were 0 bases for V and 6 bases for J; bases not matched to a gene: 9. In DNA, the CDR3 is TGTGCCAGCAGCTTAGCGGGTAGCGGGAGAAGAAGCGAGCAGTACGTC. This codes for CASSLAGSGRRSEQYV.

The V call is TRBV3-1, the J call TRBJ2-3, with 10 bases fitting TRBD2. This CDR3 region has 16 residues. Germline CDR1 LGHDT, CDR2 YNNKEL (reference sequence). V shed 0 bases and J 9 bases; nucleotides not matched to a gene: 9. The CDR3 sequence: CASSQDWGQREGTQYF. The CDR3 DNA reads as TGTGCCAGCAGCCAAGATTGGGGCCAGCGGGAGGGCACGCAGTATTTT.

The count of this clonotype is one. The chain employs TRBV20-1 and TRBJ2-5; 12 bases agree with TRBD2. The CDR3 is 13 residues long. Germline CDR1 is DFQATT and CDR2 is SNEGSKA (reference sequence). The ends lost 6 bases at V and 5 bases at J; junction bases unmatched: 4. The CDR3: CSAAGTSGETQYF. Written as DNA, the CDR3 is TGCAGTGCGGCCGGGACTAGCGGGGAGACCCAGTACTTC.

This clonotype has more than one count but fewer than ten. This chain connects TRBV12-3 or TRBV12-4 to TRBJ2-3; a possible D gene is TRBD2 (7 bases). The CDR3 is made up of 14 amino acids. Trimming pared 5 bases from V and 7 bases from J, leaving 16 bases between. The CDR3 spells CASSRGARDYTQYF. The CDR3, as DNA: TGTGCCAGCAGTCGGGGGGCGAGAGATTATACGCAGTATTTT.

The chain links TRBV30 to TRBJ1-6; D might be TRBD1 (5 bases). Germline assignment: CDR1 GTSNPN and CDR2 SVGIG (reference sequence). This CDR3 is 17 amino acids long. Trimming removed 1 base at V and 5 bases at J, with 18 bases between. CDR3 in amino acids: CAWSGGLGKGDNSPLHF. In DNA, the CDR3 is TGTGCCTGGAGTGGGGGCCTAGGGAAAGGGGATAATTCACCCCTCCACTTT.